This TCR beta chain derives from a study of CD8+ T cells in alopecia areata. Study observations and caveats: Amid tofacitinib therapy, many expanded lesional clones stayed present in scalp and blood. Tofacitinib yielded significantly lower scalp clonality and fewer expanded CD8+ clones among the top 100. Only one nonresponder was present, which leaves the link between baseline CD8+ expansion and response uncertain.

The CDR3 length is 14 residues. CDR1 is MNHEY, CDR2 SMNVEV, per germline (reference sequence). V was pared by 2 bases and J by 7 bases, with 12 bases between. Of note for this clone: What it binds is unknown.

Isolated RNA was reverse transcribed into cDNA used as the sequencing template. Assay used: immunoSEQ multiplex PCR; TCRdb lists only in-frame clones, some missing. The sample holds about 210,000 clones, 66% seen once. Noted treatment: oral pan-JAK inhibitor, 5-10 mg twice daily. A FACSAria was used to sort CD4+ and CD8+ T cells. These cells came from PBMCs. The clonotype comes from a human donor with alopecia areata. The input for sequencing was CD4+ T cells sorted from blood, taken between weeks 43 and 45, from a patient treated with tofacitinib. J is TRBJ1-5 and V is TRBV27; perhaps TRBD1 as D (5 bases). The CDR3 DNA follows: TGTGCCAGCAGTTTAATCGGGGGAGCGCAGCCCCAGCATTTT. This gives the protein CASSLIGGAQPQHF.